Shown below are 18 T cell receptor beta chains from a single sample sequenced in a study of cytomegalovirus exposure and HLA in healthy donors. 60 Vbeta and 13 Jbeta primers were used in PCR. Assay used: immunoSEQ multiplex PCR; TCRdb lists only in-frame clones, some missing. The sample has 150,000 to 200,000 clones, over 80% seen once. Sample: PBMCs. Receptors were obtained from a man in his fifties or sixties in good health and CMV-seronegative.

The V gene is TRBV30, the J gene TRBJ2-7, with D perhaps TRBD1 (6 bases). The CDR3 extends over 15 amino acids. V was shortened by 2 bases and J by 9 bases, with 23 bases between the two germline ends. CDR1 is GTSNPN, CDR2 SVGIG, per germline (reference sequence). The CDR3 nucleotides are TGTGCCTGGAGTTTACCTACGGGACAAATATTACCGCAGTACTTC. Translated, it gives CAWSLPTGQILPQYF.

The gene calls are TRBV7-2 and TRBJ2-7; D possibly corresponds to TRBD1 (5 bases). Germline-derived CDR1 and CDR2 are SGHTA and FQGNSA. Trimming stripped 1 base from V and 0 bases from J, with 10 bases between. The CDR3 has 15 residues. This CDR3 reads CASSLEPGFSYEQYF. CDR3 DNA sequence: TGTGCCAGCAGCTTAGAGCCAGGGTTCTCCTACGAGCAGTACTTC.

The genes are TRBV19 and TRBJ2-5; the match to TRBD2 covers 10 bases. Germline V gene lookup returns CDR1 LNHDA and CDR2 SQIVND (reference sequence). V shed 6 bases and J 2 bases; nucleotides not matched to a gene: 6. CDR3 length: 15 amino acids. The CDR3 DNA follows: TGTGCCAGTAGGGCAATAGCGGGGGGACAAGAGACCCAGTACTTC. Translating gives CASRAIAGGQETQYF.

As regards this clone: A junction end diverges from the germline sequence, so it may reflect a read error. This chain joins TRBV7-8 and TRBJ2-7; 8 bases map to TRBD2. The germline CDR1 and CDR2 sequences are SGHVS and FQNEAQ. This CDR3 contains 15 residues. CDR3 sequence: CASSLAGGGSYEQYF. CDR3 DNA: TGTGCCAGCAGCCTAGCGGGCGGGGGGTCCTACGAGCAGTACTTC. The full variable domain, in which reference TRBV7-8 and TRBJ2-7 provide the parts outside the CDR3, is GAGVSQSPRYKVAKRGQDVALRCDPISGHVSLFWYQQALGQGPEFLTYFQNEAQLDKSGLPSDRFFAERPEGSVSTLKIQRTQQEDSAVYLCASSLAGGGSYEQYFGPGTRLTVT.

This chain joins TRBV11-2 and TRBJ2-2; 10 nucleotides align to TRBD1. The CDR3 spans 16 residues. The trim removed 4 bases at V and 4 bases at J, leaving 6 bases unmatched. Looked up from germline, CDR1 is SGHAT and CDR2 is FQNNGV. For the CDR3, the DNA is TGTGCCAGCAGCTCAGACAGGGGGCGAGGCACCGGGGAGCTGTTTTTT. It yields the protein CASSSDRGRGTGELFF.

The genes are TRBV27 and TRBJ2-4; D is possibly TRBD2 (5 bases). Trimming took 5 bases from V and 0 from J, leaving 8 bases between them. CDR1 is MNHEY, CDR2 SMNVEV, per germline (reference sequence). The CDR3 runs 14 residues. The CDR3 sequence: CASSPLAAKNIQYF. The CDR3 DNA reads TGTGCCAGCAGTCCCCTAGCAGCCAAAAACATTCAGTACTTC.

This sequence joins TRBV6-6 and TRBJ2-3, with 14 positions matching TRBD2. Germline CDR1 is MNHNY and CDR2 is SVGAGI (reference sequence). CDR3 length equals 16 residues. Trimming at V came to 6 bases and at J to 5 bases, leaving 7 bases not matched to a gene. The CDR3, as DNA: TGTGCCAGCAGCCGACTAGCGGGAGGGATAATAGATACGCAGTATTTT. The encoded protein is CASSRLAGGIIDTQYF.

The genes are TRBV10-3 and TRBJ2-1; 8 bases map to TRBD2. Germline CDR1 and CDR2: ENHRY and SYGVKD. The CDR3 has 15 amino acids. J gave up 6 bases and V 3 bases, and 7 bases lay outside the gene matches. The CDR3 reads CAISDFGLALNEQFF. The CDR3 DNA reads TGTGCCATCAGTGACTTTGGACTAGCACTCAATGAGCAGTTCTTC.

The V and J genes are TRBV18 and TRBJ2-7; D gene ambiguous. The V end was cut by 0 bases, the J end by 7 bases, with 16 bases between. The CDR3 has 15 amino acids. Germline lookup yields CDR1 KGHSH and CDR2 LQKENI. CDR3 sequence: CASSPPSSLQWEQYF. CDR3 nucleotide sequence: TGTGCCAGCTCACCACCGTCCAGTCTCCAGTGGGAGCAGTACTTC.

V and J are TRBV6-6 and TRBJ2-2; 9 nucleotides match TRBD2. The CDR3 loop spans 16 amino acids. After removal of 5 bases from V and 2 bases from J, the junction contained 6 bases not matched to a gene. Per germline, CDR1 MNHNY and CDR2 SVGAGI (reference sequence). The CDR3 is CASSPTSGLNTGELFF. For the CDR3, the DNA is TGTGCCAGCAGTCCAACTAGCGGGCTAAACACCGGGGAGCTGTTTTTT.

The chain joins TRBV7-2 to TRBJ1-3; TRBD1 is a possible D gene (5 bases). Germline V gene lookup returns CDR1 SGHTA and CDR2 FQGNSA. Deletions cut 5 bases from V and 0 bases from J, with 23 bases between. The CDR3 sequence is 19 residues long. The CDR3 DNA follows: TGTGCCAGCAGCGCCCGCCAGGGCGCAGGGTTAACCTCTGGAAACACCATATATTTT. Translating gives CASSARQGAGLTSGNTIYF.

The chain joins TRBV25-1 to TRBJ2-7; maybe TRBD2 (5 bases). Germline V CDR1 and CDR2: MGHDK, SYGVNS. The CDR3 is made up of 15 amino acids. V lost 1 base and J 0 bases, leaving 10 bases between the germline ends. The chain's CDR3 is CASSEWGAASYEQYF. CDR3 DNA: TGTGCCAGCAGTGAATGGGGAGCGGCCTCCTACGAGCAGTACTTC.

J is TRBJ2-7 and V is TRBV7-2; TRBD2 aligns across 11 bases. The CDR3 sequence is 15 residues long. V gave up 6 bases and J gave up 0 bases; unmatched junction bases: 4. Germline V gene sequence: CDR1 SGHTA, CDR2 FQGNSA. This CDR3 is CASSFTSGSSYEQYF. The CDR3 coding sequence is TGTGCCAGCAGTTTTACTAGCGGGAGCTCCTACGAGCAGTACTTC.

This chain joins TRBV5-1 and TRBJ1-4; 8 bases map to TRBD1. Germline lookup yields CDR1 SGHRS and CDR2 YFSETQ. The CDR3 spans 16 residues. The junction had 9 bases not matched to a gene; V was cut back by 4 bases and J by 4 bases. For the CDR3, the DNA is TGCGCCAGCAGCCCTGGACAGGGAAACCTTAATGAAAAACTGTTTTTT. This encodes CASSPGQGNLNEKLFF.

V gene TRBV9 combines with J gene TRBJ2-3; 11 nucleotides align to TRBD2. Germline assignment: CDR1 SGDLS and CDR2 YYNGEE. This CDR3 has 17 residues. The V gene end was trimmed by 0 bases and the J gene end by 1 base; junction bases not matched to a gene: 4. This CDR3 reads CASSVASGGPRTDTQYF. The CDR3 nucleotides are TGTGCCAGCAGCGTAGCTAGCGGGGGGCCTCGCACAGATACGCAGTATTTT.

This chain connects TRBV11-1 to TRBJ2-5, with a weak D call TRBD1 (6 bases). The CDR3 has 14 amino acids. Germline CDR1 and CDR2: SGHAT and FQDESV (reference sequence). The ends were cut back, 4 bases at V and 7 bases at J, with 16 bases in the middle. The CDR3 DNA sequence: TGTGCCAGCAGCTCCTTGACAGGCTGGGGGACCCAGTACTTC. Its protein is CASSSLTGWGTQYF. Full variable domain (remainder filled in from reference TRBV11-1 and TRBJ2-5): EAEVAQSPRYKITEKSQAVAFWCDPISGHATLYWYRQILGQGPELLVQFQDESVVDDSQLPKDRFSAERLKGVDSTLKIQPAELGDSAMYLCASSSLTGWGTQYFGPGTRLLVL.

This clone came up once. The V and J genes are TRBV18 and TRBJ2-5; 10 bases agree with TRBD2. Germline CDR1 and CDR2: KGHSH and LQKENI. J gave up 2 bases and V 2 bases, and 8 bases lay outside the gene matches. The CDR3 runs to 17 residues. The CDR3 bases are TGTGCCAGCTCACCATGGCTAGCGGGGGAGGTTCAAGAGACCCAGTACTTC. Its protein product is CASSPWLAGEVQETQYF.

The chain is built from TRBV11-2 and TRBJ2-1; 8 bases are a match to TRBD2. Germline-derived CDR1 and CDR2 are SGHAT and FQNNGV. V was pared by 1 base and J by 7 bases, with 6 bases of the junction left unmatched. The CDR3 extends over 15 amino acids. CDR3 coding DNA: TGTGCCAGCAGCTTAGGGTCGGGAGGGCCAAATGAGCAGTTCTTC. Translating gives CASSLGSGGPNEQFF.